Presented here are 6 T cell receptor beta chains from one specimen sequenced in a study of blood T cell repertoires in COVID-19. Sequenced by immunoSEQ multiplex PCR; TCRdb stores in-frame clones only, minus some. This sample has approximately 52,000 clones, with 65% to 90% found just once. The sequencing input was peripheral blood. These receptors originate from a man between 65 and 85 years old with acute or convalescent COVID-19.

This clone was observed a few times. The chain uses TRBV4-1 and TRBJ1-2, with TRBD1 matching over 8 bases. Germline V CDR1 and CDR2: MGHRA, YSYEKL. The V segment lost 0 bases and the J segment 4 bases; nucleotides outside the gene matches: 4. The CDR3 has 15 amino acids. In DNA form, the CDR3 reads TGCGCCAGCAGCCAAGATGACAGGGGCCCCTATGGCTACACCTTC. Amino acid sequence: CASSQDDRGPYGYTF.

This chain connects TRBV6-6 to TRBJ2-3; 7 bases align to TRBD1. The CDR3 spans 15 residues. V trimming: 6 bases; J trimming: 2 bases; junction bases outside the gene matches: 8. CDR1 and CDR2 (germline): MNHNY, SVGAGI (reference sequence). In nucleotides, the CDR3 is TGTGCCAGCAGCCACGTACAGGGGAACACAGATACGCAGTATTTT. Translation: CASSHVQGNTDTQYF.

The chain has TRBV28 and TRBJ1-4; D possibly corresponds to TRBD1 (5 bases). The CDR3 has 15 residues. The ends were cut back, 3 bases at V and 7 bases at J, with 15 bases in the middle. Germline CDR1 MDHEN, CDR2 SYDVKM. This CDR3 reads CASSFIGETAEKLFF. Here the CDR3 DNA reads TGTGCCAGCAGTTTTATTGGTGAGACAGCTGAAAAACTGTTTTTT.

The genes are TRBV25-1 and TRBJ2-7; D is unresolved. Germline V gene lookup returns CDR1 MGHDK and CDR2 SYGVNS. Trimming removed 3 bases from V and 6 bases from J, with 9 bases in between. This CDR3 is 12 amino acids long. The CDR3 sequence is CASSEDGLEQYV. Written as DNA, the CDR3 is TGTGCCAGCAGTGAGGATGGGCTCGAGCAGTACGTC.

The chain links TRBV5-4 to TRBJ2-5, with D unclear. Trimming pared 1 base from V and 4 bases from J, leaving 11 bases between. The CDR3 length is 14 residues. The germline CDR1 and CDR2 sequences are SGHNT and YYREEE (reference sequence). This chain's CDR3 is CASSLPQDTETQYF. In DNA, the CDR3 is TGTGCCAGCAGCTTGCCCCAGGATACAGAGACCCAGTACTTC.

The chain carries TRBV2 and TRBJ1-5; tentative D call: TRBD1 (5 bases). The CDR3 totals 14 residues. The germline gives CDR1 SNHLY, CDR2 FYNNEI. V dropped 8 bases and J dropped 4 bases, with 15 bases sitting between them. In nucleotides, the CDR3 is TGTGCCAGCGGCCTGTGGGGGAGGAATCAGCCCCAGCATTTT. Encoded protein: CASGLWGRNQPQHF.